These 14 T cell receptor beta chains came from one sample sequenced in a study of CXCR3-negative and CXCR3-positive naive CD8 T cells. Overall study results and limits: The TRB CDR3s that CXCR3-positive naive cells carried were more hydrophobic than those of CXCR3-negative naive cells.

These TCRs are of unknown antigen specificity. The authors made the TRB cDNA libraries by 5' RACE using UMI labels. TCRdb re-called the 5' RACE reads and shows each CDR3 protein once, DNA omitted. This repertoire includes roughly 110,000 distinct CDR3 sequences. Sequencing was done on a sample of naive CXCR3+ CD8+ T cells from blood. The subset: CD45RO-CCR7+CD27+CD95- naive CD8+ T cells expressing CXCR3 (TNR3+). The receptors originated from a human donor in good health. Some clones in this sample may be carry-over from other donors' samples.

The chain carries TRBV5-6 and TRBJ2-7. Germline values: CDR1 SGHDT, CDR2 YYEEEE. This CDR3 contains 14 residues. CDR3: CASSPNLDSYEQYF.

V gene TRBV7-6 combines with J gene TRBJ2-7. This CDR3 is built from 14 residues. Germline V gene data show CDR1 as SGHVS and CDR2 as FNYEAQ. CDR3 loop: CASSLETSPHEQYF.

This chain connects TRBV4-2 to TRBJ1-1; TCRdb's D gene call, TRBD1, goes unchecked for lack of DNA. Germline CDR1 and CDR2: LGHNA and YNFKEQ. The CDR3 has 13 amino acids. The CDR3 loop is CASGGPSDTEAFF.

CDR3 in amino acids: CASSGESQGAETQYF. This chain links TRBV3-1 with TRBJ2-5; TCRdb's D call of TRBD1 is untestable without DNA. CDR3 length: 15 amino acids. Per the germline V gene, CDR1 is LGHDT and CDR2 is YNNKEL (reference sequence).

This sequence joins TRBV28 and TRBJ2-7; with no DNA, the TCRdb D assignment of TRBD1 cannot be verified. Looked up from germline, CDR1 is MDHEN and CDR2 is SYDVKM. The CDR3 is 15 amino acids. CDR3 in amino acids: CASRNGHTSVYEQYF.

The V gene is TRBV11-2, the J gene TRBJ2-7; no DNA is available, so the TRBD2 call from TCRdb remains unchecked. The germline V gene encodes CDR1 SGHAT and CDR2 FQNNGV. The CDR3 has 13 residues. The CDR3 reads CASSLADFAEQYF.

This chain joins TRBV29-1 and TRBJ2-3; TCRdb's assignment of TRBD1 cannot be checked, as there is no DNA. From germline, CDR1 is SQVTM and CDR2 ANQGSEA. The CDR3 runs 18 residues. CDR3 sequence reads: CSVELGQGRRESPDTQYF.

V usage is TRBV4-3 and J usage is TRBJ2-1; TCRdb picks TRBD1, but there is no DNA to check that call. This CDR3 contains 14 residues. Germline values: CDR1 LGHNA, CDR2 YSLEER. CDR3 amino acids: CASSQVSREKEQFF.

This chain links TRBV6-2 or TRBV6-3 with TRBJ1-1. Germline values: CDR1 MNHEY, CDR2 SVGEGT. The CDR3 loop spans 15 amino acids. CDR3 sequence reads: CASSKGQETWRGAFF.

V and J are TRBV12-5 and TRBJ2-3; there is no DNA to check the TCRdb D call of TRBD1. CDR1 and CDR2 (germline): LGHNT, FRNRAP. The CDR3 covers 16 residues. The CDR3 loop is CASGLVQGTTADTQYF.

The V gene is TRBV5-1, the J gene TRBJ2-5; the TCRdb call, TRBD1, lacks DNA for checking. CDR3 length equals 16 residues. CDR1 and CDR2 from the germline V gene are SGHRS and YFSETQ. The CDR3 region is CASSFTGHTIQETQYF.

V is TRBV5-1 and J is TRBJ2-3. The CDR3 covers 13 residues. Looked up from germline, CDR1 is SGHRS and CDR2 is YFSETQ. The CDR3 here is CASNEDRTDTQYF. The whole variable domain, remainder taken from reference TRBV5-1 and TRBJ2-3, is KAGVTQTPRYLIKTRGQQVTLSCSPISGHRSVSWYQQTPGQGLQFLFEYFSETQRNKGNFPGRFSGRQFSNSRSEMNVSTLELGDSALYLCASNEDRTDTQYFGPGTRLTVL.

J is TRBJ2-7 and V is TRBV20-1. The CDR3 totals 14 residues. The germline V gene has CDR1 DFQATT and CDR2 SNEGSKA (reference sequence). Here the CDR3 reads CSARDEDRSYEQYF.

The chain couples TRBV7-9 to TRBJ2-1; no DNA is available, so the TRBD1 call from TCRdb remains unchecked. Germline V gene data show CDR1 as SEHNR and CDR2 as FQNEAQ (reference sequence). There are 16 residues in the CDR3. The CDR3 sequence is CASPSPGRSSYNEQFF.